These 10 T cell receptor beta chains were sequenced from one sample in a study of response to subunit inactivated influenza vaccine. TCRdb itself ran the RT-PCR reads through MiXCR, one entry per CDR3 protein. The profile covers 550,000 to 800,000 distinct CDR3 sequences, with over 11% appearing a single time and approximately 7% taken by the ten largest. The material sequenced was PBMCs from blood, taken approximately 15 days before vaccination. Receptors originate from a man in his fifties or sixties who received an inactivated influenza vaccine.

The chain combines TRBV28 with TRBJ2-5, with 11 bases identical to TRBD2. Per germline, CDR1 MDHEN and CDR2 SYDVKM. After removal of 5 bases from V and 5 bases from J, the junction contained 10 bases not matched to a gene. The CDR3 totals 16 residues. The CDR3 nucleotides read TGTGCCAGCAGTCCGAGACTAGCGGGGTTGGGCGAGACCCAGTACTTC. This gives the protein CASSPRLAGLGETQYF.

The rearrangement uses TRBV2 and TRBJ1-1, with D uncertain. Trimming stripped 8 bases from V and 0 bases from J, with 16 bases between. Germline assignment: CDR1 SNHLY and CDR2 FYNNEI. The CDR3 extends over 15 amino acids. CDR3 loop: CASLQEATMNTEAFF. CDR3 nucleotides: TGTGCCAGCCTACAAGAGGCTACTATGAACACTGAAGCTTTCTTT.

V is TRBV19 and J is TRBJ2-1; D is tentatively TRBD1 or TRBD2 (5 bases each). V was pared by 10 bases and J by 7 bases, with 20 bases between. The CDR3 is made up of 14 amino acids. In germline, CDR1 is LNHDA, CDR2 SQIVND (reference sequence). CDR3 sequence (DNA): TGTGCCACTGCCCTGGTTGGGGGTCCTAATGAGCAGTTCTTC. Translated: CATALVGGPNEQFF.

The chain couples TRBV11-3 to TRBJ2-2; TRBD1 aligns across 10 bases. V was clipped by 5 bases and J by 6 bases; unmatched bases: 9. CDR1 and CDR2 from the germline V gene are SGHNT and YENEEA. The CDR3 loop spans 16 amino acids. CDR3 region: CASSLRQGARAGELFF. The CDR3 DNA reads TGTGCCAGCAGCCTACGACAGGGGGCTAGGGCCGGGGAGCTGTTTTTT. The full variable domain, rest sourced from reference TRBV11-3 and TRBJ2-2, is EAGVVQSPRYKIIEKKQPVAFWCNPISGHNTLYWYLQNLGQGPELLIRYENEEAVDDSQLPKDRFSAERLKGVDSTLKIQPAELGDSAVYLCASSLRQGARAGELFFGEGSRLTVL.

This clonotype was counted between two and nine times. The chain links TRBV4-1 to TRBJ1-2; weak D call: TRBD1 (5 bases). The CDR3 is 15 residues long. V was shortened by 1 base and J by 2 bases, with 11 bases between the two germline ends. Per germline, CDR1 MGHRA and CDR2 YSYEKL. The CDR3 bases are TGCGCCAGCAGCCAAGGCGGGGCGTGGAACTATGGCTACACCTTC. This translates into CASSQGGAWNYGYTF.

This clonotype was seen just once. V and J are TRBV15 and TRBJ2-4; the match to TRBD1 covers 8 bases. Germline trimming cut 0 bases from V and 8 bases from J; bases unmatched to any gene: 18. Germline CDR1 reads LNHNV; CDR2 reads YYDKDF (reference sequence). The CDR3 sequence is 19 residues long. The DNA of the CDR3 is TGTGCCACCAGCAGAGATCAAAGGACAGGGAAACCTATTTGGGACATTCAGTACTTC. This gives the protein CATSRDQRTGKPIWDIQYF.

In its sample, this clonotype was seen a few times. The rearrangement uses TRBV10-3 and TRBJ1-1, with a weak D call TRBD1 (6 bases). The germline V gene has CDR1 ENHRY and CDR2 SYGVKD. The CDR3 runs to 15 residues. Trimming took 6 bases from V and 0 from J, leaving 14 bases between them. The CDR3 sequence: CAISQDSPMNTEAFF. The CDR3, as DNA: TGTGCCATCAGCCAGGACAGCCCCATGAACACTGAAGCTTTCTTT.

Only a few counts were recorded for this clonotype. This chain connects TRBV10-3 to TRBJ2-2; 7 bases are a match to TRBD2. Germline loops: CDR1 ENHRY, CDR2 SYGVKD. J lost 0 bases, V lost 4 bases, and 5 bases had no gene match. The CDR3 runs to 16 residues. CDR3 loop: CAISAQGGANTGELFF. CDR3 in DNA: TGTGCCATCAGTGCCCAGGGAGGGGCGAACACCGGGGAGCTGTTTTTT.

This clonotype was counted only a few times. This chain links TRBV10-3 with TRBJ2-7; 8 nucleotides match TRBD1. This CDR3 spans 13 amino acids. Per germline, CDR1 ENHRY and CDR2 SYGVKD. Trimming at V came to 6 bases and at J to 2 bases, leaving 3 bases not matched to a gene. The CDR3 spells CAISRDRTYEQYF. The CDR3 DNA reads TGTGCCATCAGCCGGGACAGGACCTACGAGCAGTACTTC.

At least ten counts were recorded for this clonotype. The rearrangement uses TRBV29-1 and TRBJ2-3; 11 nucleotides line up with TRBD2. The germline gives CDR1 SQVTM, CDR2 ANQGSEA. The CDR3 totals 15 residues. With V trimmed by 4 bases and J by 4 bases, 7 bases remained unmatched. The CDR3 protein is CSVVGASGRPDTQYF. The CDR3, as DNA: TGCAGCGTTGTAGGGGCTAGCGGGAGGCCAGATACGCAGTATTTT.